Below are 30 T cell receptor beta chains sequenced from a single sample in a study of shared T cell receptors in the human thymus. Using immunoSEQ multiplex PCR, the repertoire was profiled, and TCRdb retains in-frame clones only, with some absent. The sample includes about 400,000 clones, approximately 95% of them seen just once. The sample consisted of thymocytes. The receptors shown here come from a human donor.

V and J are TRBV6-6 and TRBJ2-5; TRBD2 matches 10 bases. CDR1 and CDR2 from the germline V gene are MNHNY and SVGAGI (reference sequence). With V trimmed by 4 bases and J by 3 bases, 8 bases remained unmatched. This CDR3 has 16 amino acids. The CDR3 DNA follows: TGTGCCAGCAGTTGGGAATCCAGCGGGAGGGAAGAGACCCAGTACTTC. This codes for CASSWESSGREETQYF.

In DNA, the CDR3 is TGTGCCAGCAGCTTACGGCCCGCCGACGAGGGGGACACTGAAGCTTTCTTT. It translates to CASSLRPADEGDTEAFF. The chain links TRBV7-3 to TRBJ1-1; the D gene is possibly TRBD1 (6 bases). This CDR3 contains 17 residues. The ends were cut back, 2 bases at V and 3 bases at J, with 19 bases in the middle. The germline CDR1 and CDR2 sequences are SGHTA and FQGTGA.

On this clone: At one end the junction does not follow the germline gene, possibly because of a read error. The chain has TRBV7-7 and TRBJ2-5; perhaps TRBD1 as D (5 bases). The CDR3 sequence is 14 residues long. The germline gives CDR1 SSHAT, CDR2 FNYEAQ (reference sequence). This chain's CDR3 is CASSFRTRQETQYF. CDR3 sequence (DNA): TGTGCTAGCAGCTTCAGGACACGGCAAGAGACCCAGTACTTC.

This clone was detected only once. The J gene is TRBJ2-7, the V gene TRBV14; 9 bases line up with TRBD2. Germline CDR1 SGHDN, CDR2 FVKESK. CDR3 length: 19 amino acids. The J segment lost 5 bases and the V segment lost 0 bases, leaving 17 bases of the junction unmatched. The CDR3 DNA is TGTGCCAGCAGCCAAGATTGCAGCGGCGGGGGGGAGGGCCCGGACGAGCAGTACTTC. Residues: CASSQDCSGGGEGPDEQYF.

The rearrangement uses TRBV19 and TRBJ2-7; tentatively, D is TRBD2 (6 bases). Germline assignment: CDR1 LNHDA and CDR2 SQIVND (reference sequence). V lost 1 base to trimming and J lost 0 bases, with 13 bases between them. The CDR3 is made up of 16 amino acids. The CDR3 region is CASSIGGRESSYEQYF. CDR3 DNA: TGTGCCAGTAGTATAGGAGGGCGGGAAAGCTCCTACGAGCAGTACTTC.

V and J are TRBV6-5 and TRBJ1-1; D is unclear. The germline CDR1 and CDR2 sequences are MNHEY and SVGAGI. V was pared by 0 bases and J by 4 bases, with 12 bases between. This CDR3 has 15 residues. As DNA, the CDR3 is TGTGCCAGCAGTTACTCGAGTTGGGTGATCACTGAAGCTTTCTTT. Amino acid sequence: CASSYSSWVITEAFF.

The V gene is TRBV21-1, the J gene TRBJ2-1; the table's D call, TRBD2, has no DNA check behind it. TRBV21-1 is tagged as a pseudogene. The CDR3 contains 15 residues. The CDR3 loop is CASSKGGGRNNEQFF. CDR3 DNA sequence: TGTGCCAGCAGCAAAGGGGGCGGGAGGAACAATGAGCAGTTCTTC.

The chain has TRBV5-6 and TRBJ2-2, with TRBD1 matching over 9 bases. Germline CDR1 is SGHDT and CDR2 is YYEEEE. V was pared by 4 bases and J by 4 bases, with 11 bases of the junction left unmatched. The CDR3 totals 17 residues. Here the CDR3 DNA reads TGTGCCAGCAGCCTAAAATCGGGACAGGGAACCACCGGGGAGCTGTTTTTT. This codes for CASSLKSGQGTTGELFF.

V gene TRBV10-3 combines with J gene TRBJ2-7; 7 positions agree with TRBD2. With 0 bases clipped from V and 3 bases from J, the junction kept 11 bases outside the gene matches. The CDR3 is made up of 17 amino acids. Germline-derived CDR1 and CDR2 are ENHRY and SYGVKD. The DNA for the CDR3 is TGTGCCATCAGTGAGTCGAAGATGGTAGCGGGCTACTACGAGCAGTACTTC. It is translated as CAISESKMVAGYYEQYF.

This chain links TRBV6-1 with TRBJ1-1; 9 bases map to TRBD1. CDR1 MNHNS and CDR2 SASEGT come from the germline V gene. CDR3 length: 14 amino acids. V shed 6 bases and J 2 bases; nucleotides not matched to a gene: 4. CDR3 loop: CASSQTGGNTEAFF. In nucleotides, the CDR3 is TGTGCCAGCAGCCAGACAGGGGGAAACACTGAAGCTTTCTTT.

V gene TRBV6-5 combines with J gene TRBJ1-5, with a possible D match to TRBD1 (6 bases). This CDR3 region has 15 residues. Deletions cut 7 bases from V and 1 base from J, with 14 bases between. Per the germline V gene, CDR1 is MNHEY and CDR2 is SVGAGI. The CDR3 spells CASKRGGPSNQPQHF. The CDR3, as DNA: TGTGCCAGCAAAAGGGGGGGCCCAAGCAATCAGCCCCAGCATTTT.

The chain recombines TRBV29-1 with TRBJ2-7, with a tentative D call TRBD1 (5 bases). With 6 bases removed from V and 2 bases from J, the gap between germline ends came to 17 bases. CDR3 length: 14 amino acids. Germline V gene sequence: CDR1 SQVTM, CDR2 ANQGSEA. CDR3 residues: CSVTNPQDTYEQYF. The CDR3 nucleotides read TGCAGCGTCACGAATCCGCAGGACACCTACGAGCAGTACTTC.

The sample holds one count of this clone. The chain is built from TRBV5-1 and TRBJ1-1, with 9 bases aligning to TRBD1. Germline V gene lookup returns CDR1 SGHRS and CDR2 YFSETQ. Unmatched junction bases numbered 11, after V lost 4 bases and J lost 1 base. CDR3 length equals 17 residues. The CDR3 protein is CASSPRDRATWNTEAFF. The CDR3 nucleotides read TGCGCCAGCAGCCCAAGGGACAGGGCGACTTGGAACACTGAAGCTTTCTTT. The whole variable domain, remainder taken from reference TRBV5-1 and TRBJ1-1, is KAGVTQTPRYLIKTRGQQVTLSCSPISGHRSVSWYQQTPGQGLQFLFEYFSETQRNKGNFPGRFSGRQFSNSRSEMNVSTLELGDSALYLCASSPRDRATWNTEAFFGQGTRLTVV.

This clone was counted once. The chain couples TRBV9 to TRBJ2-5; D gene uncertain. Germline CDR1 is SGDLS and CDR2 is YYNGEE. V was cut by 3 bases and J by 5 bases, with 17 bases left in between. The CDR3 is made up of 15 amino acids. CDR3 DNA: TGTGCCAGCAGCGCCGTTGGCCACAAGATTGAGACCCAGTACTTC. Protein product: CASSAVGHKIETQYF.

The chain uses TRBV19 and TRBJ1-3; D remains unclear. Germline V CDR1 and CDR2: LNHDA, SQIVND (reference sequence). V dropped 7 bases and J dropped 4 bases, with 14 bases sitting between them. The CDR3 is 14 residues long. CDR3 region: CASIPGRSGNTIYF. CDR3 coding DNA: TGTGCCAGTATTCCCGGCCGATCCGGAAACACCATATATTTT.

Remarks on this clone: One junction end disagrees with the germline gene, perhaps due to a read error. The identical CDR3 is also encoded by other nucleotide sequences in the sample. This sequence joins TRBV27 and TRBJ2-5; 7 bases map to TRBD2. The germline gives CDR1 MNHEY, CDR2 SMNVEV (reference sequence). CDR3 length: 19 residues. The CDR3 DNA sequence: TGCGCCAGCAGTCCCCACCTTGGGCTAGCGGAGCCCCCGTTAGAGACCCAGTACTTC. This translates into CASSPHLGLAEPPLETQYF.

The genes are TRBV7-2 and TRBJ2-5, with D unresolved. Trimming removed 6 bases from V and 5 bases from J, with 19 bases in between. The CDR3 extends over 15 amino acids. Germline V lookup: CDR1 SGHTA, CDR2 FQGNSA. CDR3 coding DNA: TGTGCCAGCAGGAGCCGTCCGCGACCCCTGGAGACCCAGTACTTC. Translated, it gives CASRSRPRPLETQYF.

V gene TRBV30 combines with J gene TRBJ2-5; D call uncertain. Trimming shortened V by 3 bases and J by 7 bases, and 21 bases separated the two germline ends. Germline CDR1 is GTSNPN and CDR2 is SVGIG (reference sequence). The CDR3 runs to 15 residues. CDR3 coding DNA: TGTGCCTGGAGCCCCAAACGGCAGGAGACACGGACCCAGTACTTC. Translation: CAWSPKRQETRTQYF.

The gene calls are TRBV28 and TRBJ2-3; the match to TRBD2 covers 12 bases. The V gene's germline CDR1 is MDHEN and CDR2 SYDVKM. The CDR3 consists of 21 residues. With V trimmed by 5 bases and J by 1 base, 19 bases remained unmatched. Written as DNA, the CDR3 is TGTGCCAGCAGTCTAAACCCTAGCGGGAGGGCCCGGGGGGTTGGCACAGATACGCAGTATTTT. This gives the protein CASSLNPSGRARGVGTDTQYF.

This rearrangement joins TRBV30 to TRBJ2-4; TRBD1 matches 10 bases. The CDR3 is 19 amino acids. Germline V gene lookup returns CDR1 GTSNPN and CDR2 SVGIG (reference sequence). V was pared by 5 bases and J by 1 base, with 17 bases of the junction left unmatched. The chain's CDR3 is CAWEHPDRGELWAKNIQYF. The DNA for the CDR3 is TGTGCCTGGGAGCACCCGGACAGGGGGGAGCTTTGGGCCAAAAACATTCAGTACTTC.

V gene TRBV4-3 combines with J gene TRBJ1-3; D gene uncertain. The V gene's germline CDR1 is LGHNA and CDR2 YSLEER. Trimming removed 0 bases at V and 0 bases at J, with 9 bases between. This CDR3 comprises 16 residues. The CDR3 protein is CASSQDLETSGNTIYF. For the CDR3, the DNA is TGCGCCAGCAGCCAAGATCTAGAGACCTCTGGAAACACCATATATTTT.

The rearrangement uses TRBV5-6 and TRBJ2-3; no clear D. Germline CDR1 SGHDT, CDR2 YYEEEE. CDR3 size: 15 residues. Trimming took off 0 bases at V and 5 bases at J, with 13 bases between the two ends. CDR3 nucleotides: TGTGCCAGCAGCTTGGGCGAATATTGGAGAGATACGCAGTATTTT. Its translation is CASSLGEYWRDTQYF.

The count of this clone is one. The gene calls are TRBV29-1 and TRBJ2-1, with a weak D call TRBD2 (6 bases). Germline-derived CDR1 and CDR2 are SQVTM and ANQGSEA. The CDR3 extends over 12 amino acids. The V gene lost 8 bases and the J gene lost 5 bases, with 13 bases spanning the gap. CDR3 coding DNA: TGCAGCCCGCGGGGACGGAACAATGAGCAGTTCTTC. Protein product: CSPRGRNNEQFF.

This clone was found once. V and J are TRBV7-9 and TRBJ2-1; 8 bases agree with TRBD2. This CDR3 region has 18 residues. In germline, CDR1 is SEHNR, CDR2 FQNEAQ (reference sequence). Losses at the gene ends were 5 bases for V and 1 base for J; bases not matched to a gene: 13. In DNA, the CDR3 is TGTGCCAGCAGCCCCCGTTTGCGGGAGGTGAAATCCTACAATGAGCAGTTCTTC. Encoded protein: CASSPRLREVKSYNEQFF.

V is TRBV19 and J is TRBJ2-7; D is tentatively TRBD1 or TRBD2 (5 bases each). This CDR3 region has 12 residues. Trimming took 6 bases from V and 2 from J, leaving 8 bases between them. Germline V gene data show CDR1 as LNHDA and CDR2 as SQIVND (reference sequence). CDR3 nucleotides: TGTGCCAGTAGGGGGACCACCTACGAGCAGTACTTC. It is translated as CASRGTTYEQYF.

This chain joins TRBV27 and TRBJ2-3, with a tentative D call TRBD2 (6 bases). The CDR3 covers 15 residues. Germline assignment: CDR1 MNHEY and CDR2 SMNVEV (reference sequence). V was cut by 2 bases and J by 6 bases, with 15 bases left in between. The CDR3 coding sequence is TGTGCCAGCAGTTTAGGGAGGAGACGAGGGGATACGCAGTATTTT. The encoded protein is CASSLGRRRGDTQYF.

The genes are TRBV9 and TRBJ2-3; TRBD2 agrees at 14 bases. CDR3 size: 18 residues. V trimming: 4 bases; J trimming: 1 base; junction bases outside the gene matches: 8. The germline CDR1 and CDR2 sequences are SGDLS and YYNGEE. The chain's CDR3 is CASSFWTSGRYRTDTQYF. The DNA for the CDR3 is TGTGCCAGCAGCTTCTGGACTAGCGGGAGGTACCGCACAGATACGCAGTATTTT.

The chain is built from TRBV19 and TRBJ1-1; D is unclear. The germline CDR1 and CDR2 sequences are LNHDA and SQIVND (reference sequence). The V and J ends lost 1 base and 0 bases respectively, with 9 bases between them. The CDR3 length is 15 residues. The CDR3 protein is CASSIVAGLNTEAFF. CDR3 DNA: TGTGCCAGTAGTATAGTTGCGGGATTGAACACTGAAGCTTTCTTT.

This chain uses TRBV4-2 with TRBJ2-7; 10 bases are shared with TRBD2. CDR1 LGHNA and CDR2 YNFKEQ come from the germline V gene. Unmatched junction bases numbered 6, after V lost 0 bases and J lost 4 bases. This CDR3 region has 16 residues. The CDR3 loop reads CASSQDLGLAEYEQYF. The DNA for the CDR3 is TGTGCCAGCAGCCAAGATCTAGGACTAGCGGAGTACGAGCAGTACTTC.

The chain combines TRBV10-2 with TRBJ2-7; D is perhaps TRBD2 (6 bases). This CDR3 contains 14 residues. Trimming pared 6 bases from V and 3 bases from J, leaving 15 bases between. CDR1 and CDR2 from the germline V gene are WSHSY and SAAADI. CDR3 in DNA: TGCGCCAGCAGAGCACACACGGACTACTACGAGCAGTACTTC. It codes for CASRAHTDYYEQYF.